The present T cell receptor (beta chain) was sequenced within a study of blood T cells in healthy people across ages. The CDR3 is 16 amino acids. Germline CDR1 is MGHRA and CDR2 is YSYEKL. Trimming took 4 bases from V and 6 from J; bases not matched to a gene: 5. A J-beta primer mix and a sample-barcoded 5' primer were used in a second PCR of about 7 to 12 cycles. TCRdb fed the 5' RACE reads into MiXCR, producing one record per CDR3 protein. The sample has more than 750,000 distinct CDR3 sequences, around 29% seen once; the top ten hold roughly 10%. Another study also made use of these data, one on T cells of mothers and their children.

This receptor was obtained from a woman aged 35 to 49 in good health. Sequencing was performed on blood. The chain couples TRBV4-1 to TRBJ2-2; 13 bases match TRBD2. The CDR3 nucleotides read TGCGCCAGCAGCCGAGGGACTAGCGGGGTAGCCGGGGAGCTGTTTTTT. Encoded protein: CASSRGTSGVAGELFF.